The clone carrying this TCR beta chain was seen at least ten times. Its target is not known. A modified ARM-PCR protocol with three rounds of nested PCR amplified TCRbeta. Each CDR3 protein gets one entry after TCRdb re-called the multiplex PCR reads with MiXCR. The profile shows approximately 120,000 distinct CDR3 sequences, 60% to 70% of them singletons. RNA was extracted from bulk tissue without any cell sorting. Donors were chemotherapy-naive, newly diagnosed lung cancer surgical patients in China, August–late 2014. The sample belongs to a study of tumor and adjacent non-tumor tissue in lung cancer. Overall study context: Stage I to III disease affected ten to eleven men and roughly 5 women aged roughly 30 to 76.

The CDR3 runs 15 residues. Trimming removed 5 bases at V and 5 bases at J, with 17 bases between. Findings and caveats of the study: Normal lung showed higher cumulative top 100 clone frequency than tumor. Tumor TCR diversity, when higher, was linked to shorter survival.

Sequencing input: lung tumor tissue. The chain combines TRBV12-3 or TRBV12-4 with TRBJ2-3; no firm D call. The origin of this receptor is a man aged 25 to 40 with non-small cell lung cancer. For the CDR3, the DNA is TGTGCCAGCAGTCCAAGCGATGTGGAAGGAGATACGCAGTATTTT. It translates to CASSPSDVEGDTQYF.